Below are 5 T cell receptor beta chains sequenced from a single sample in a study of T cells in Graves' hyperthyroidism and ophthalmopathy. What was amplified from RNA transcripts were TCR beta CDR3 regions. When the TCR CDR3 underwent first-round RT-PCR, the HTBI primer set was used. TCRdb ran MiXCR on the multiplex PCR reads and lists one entry per CDR3 protein. The sample carries around 60,000 distinct CDR3 sequences, about 50% recorded once. The sequenced material came from blood. The receptors come from a woman aged 25 to 39 with Graves' ophthalmopathy.

This clonotype has ten or more counts. The gene calls are TRBV28 and TRBJ2-4; the D is unclear. Between the trimmed V and J ends, which lost 5 bases and 6 bases, there was a span of 11 bases. Per the germline V gene, CDR1 is MDHEN and CDR2 is SYDVKM. This CDR3 comprises 13 residues. CDR3 residues: CASSIGLANIQYF. The CDR3 DNA reads as TGTGCCAGCAGTATAGGGTTGGCAAACATTCAGTACTTC. Using reference TRBV28 and TRBJ2-4 for the parts outside the CDR3, the full variable domain is DVKVTQSSRYLVKRTGEKVFLECVQDMDHENMFWYRQDPGLGLRLIYFSYDVKMKEKGDIPEGYSVSREKKERFSLILESASTNQTSMYLCASSIGLANIQYFGAGTRLSVL.

Concerning this clonotype: It is likely a read error, because the conserved phenylalanine at the end of the CDR3 is missing. The DNA is left out, because the CDR3 cannot be placed on it with certainty; the CDR3 is given as TCRdb lists it. The J gene is TRBJ1-3, the V gene TRBV20-1. Including both end residues, the CDR3 is 10 amino acids long. Looked up from germline, CDR1 is DFQATT and CDR2 is SNEGSKA (reference sequence). CDR3 region: CSARGLAGET.

This clonotype has ten or more counts. This chain connects TRBV27 to TRBJ2-7; 8 bases match TRBD1. The CDR3 length is 13 residues. CDR1 MNHEY and CDR2 SMNVEV come from the germline V gene (reference sequence). The J segment lost 1 base and the V segment lost 6 bases, leaving 2 bases of the junction unmatched. CDR3 nucleotide sequence: TGTGCCAGCAGGGGGACAGGATCCTACGAGCAGTACTTC. Translated, it gives CASRGTGSYEQYF.

This clonotype was counted ten times or more. The V call is TRBV5-1, the J call TRBJ2-7; TRBD1 matches 10 bases. Germline V gene sequence: CDR1 SGHRS, CDR2 YFSETQ. The ends lost 1 base at V and 6 bases at J; junction bases unmatched: 7. The CDR3 has 15 residues. In DNA, the CDR3 is TGCGCCAGCAGCTTGACCGGGACAGGGGATGGCGAGCAGTACTTC. It yields the protein CASSLTGTGDGEQYF. The full variable domain, in which reference TRBV5-1 and TRBJ2-7 provide the parts outside the CDR3, is KAGVTQTPRYLIKTRGQQVTLSCSPISGHRSVSWYQQTPGQGLQFLFEYFSETQRNKGNFPGRFSGRQFSNSRSEMNVSTLELGDSALYLCASSLTGTGDGEQYFGPGTRLTVT.

The V call is TRBV20-1, the J call TRBJ1-5, with 10 nucleotides matching TRBD1. Unmatched junction bases numbered 8, after V lost 6 bases and J lost 6 bases. The CDR3 runs to 14 residues. The germline gives CDR1 DFQATT, CDR2 SNEGSKA (reference sequence). The CDR3 region is CSAGSGTGVQPQHF. The CDR3 nucleotides are TGCAGTGCCGGGTCCGGGACAGGGGTTCAGCCCCAGCATTTT.